This T cell receptor (beta chain) was retrieved from a study of cytomegalovirus exposure and HLA in healthy donors. Primers for the PCR totalled 60 Vbeta and 13 Jbeta. This table comes from immunoSEQ multiplex PCR, and its TCRdb copy is limited to in-frame clones, with some not included. The table shows some 150,000 clones, with around 79% occurring only once. The CDR3 extends over 15 amino acids. CDR1 and CDR2 (germline): LGHNA, YNFKEQ. Between the trimmed V and J ends, which lost 5 bases and 7 bases, there was a span of 17 bases. The sequence was collected from a man aged 40-49 years in good health and CMV-seronegative. The sequenced sample consisted of PBMCs. The chain uses TRBV4-2 and TRBJ2-2, with D possibly being TRBD2 (6 bases). CDR3 loop: CASSYRRGEVGELFF. The CDR3, as DNA: TGTGCCAGCAGCTACCGCAGAGGGGAGGTCGGGGAGCTGTTTTTT.